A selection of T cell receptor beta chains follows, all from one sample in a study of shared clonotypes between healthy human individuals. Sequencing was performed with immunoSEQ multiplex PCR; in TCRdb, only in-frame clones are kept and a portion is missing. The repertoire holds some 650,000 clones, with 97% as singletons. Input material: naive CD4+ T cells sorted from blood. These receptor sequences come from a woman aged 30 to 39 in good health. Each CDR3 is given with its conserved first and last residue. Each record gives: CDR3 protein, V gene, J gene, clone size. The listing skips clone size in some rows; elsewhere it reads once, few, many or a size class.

CDR3: CASSQTTTGPNYGYTF
V: TRBV7-2
J: TRBJ1-2
size: -

CDR3: CASSRNPAPNTEAFF
V: TRBV4-1
J: TRBJ1-1
size: -

CDR3: CASSSAGRSYEQYF
V: TRBV6-5
J: TRBJ2-7
size: few

CDR3: CASSSDRGLSGYTF
V: TRBV5-1
J: TRBJ1-2
size: -

CDR3: CASSLSSFTGELFF
V: TRBV28
J: TRBJ2-2
size: -

CDR3: CASPHGIEKLFF
V: TRBV21-1
J: TRBJ1-4
size: once

CDR3: CASSLGQGDTGELFF
V: TRBV5-1
J: TRBJ2-2
size: -

CDR3: CASSPGTPSGNTIYF
V: TRBV28
J: TRBJ1-3
size: -

CDR3: CASSSGGQGRQPQHF
V: TRBV27
J: TRBJ1-5
size: -

CDR3: CASSLTKDSSPLHF
V: TRBV11-2
J: TRBJ1-6
size: once

CDR3: CASREGLYTEAFF
V: TRBV19
J: TRBJ1-1
size: -

CDR3: CASSLDAGAGGETGELFF
V: TRBV7-2
J: TRBJ2-2
size: -

CDR3: CASRPGSVDTEAFF
V: TRBV11-2
J: TRBJ1-1
size: -

CDR3: CASTEIPGVGNTIYF
V: TRBV6-1
J: TRBJ1-3
size: once

CDR3: CASSPTGNTGELFF
V: TRBV5-1
J: TRBJ2-2
size: -

CDR3: CASSPGTSGYTGELFF
V: TRBV6-6
J: TRBJ2-2
size: -

CDR3: CASSSTGGGQPQHF
V: TRBV19
J: TRBJ1-5
size: once

CDR3: CASSNLRWTGGGQPQHF
V: TRBV23-1
J: TRBJ1-5
size: -

CDR3: CASSNQGGEQPQHF
V: TRBV27
J: TRBJ1-5
size: -

CDR3: CASSPRRGEKLFF
V: TRBV14
J: TRBJ1-4
size: -

CDR3: CSAIRGDTQYF
V: TRBV20-1
J: TRBJ2-3
size: -

CDR3: CASSSRPSGGGYEQYF
V: TRBV7-2
J: TRBJ2-7
size: -

CDR3: CASSYGAASSYEQYF
V: TRBV6-5
J: TRBJ2-7
size: once

CDR3: CASRLSGIANTGELFF
V: TRBV27
J: TRBJ2-2
size: -

CDR3: CASSIFPASSYEQYF
V: TRBV19
J: TRBJ2-7
size: -

CDR3: CASSQDTGVRGYTF
V: TRBV4-2
J: TRBJ1-2
size: -

CDR3: CASTSQGGSYEQYF
V: TRBV2
J: TRBJ2-7
size: -

CDR3: CASSQPGQGNYGYTF
V: TRBV6-5
J: TRBJ1-2
size: -

CDR3: CASSAGSSNQPQHF
V: TRBV6-1
J: TRBJ1-5
size: -

CDR3: CASSLARIPGLDEQFF
V: TRBV7-2
J: TRBJ2-1
size: -

CDR3: CASSTNRGEKLFF
V: TRBV7-9
J: TRBJ1-4
size: -

CDR3: CASSMVPAGRNIQYF
V: TRBV19
J: TRBJ2-4
size: -

CDR3: CASSGPRKEQFF
V: TRBV28
J: TRBJ2-1
size: -

CDR3: CASSHERGNGYTF
V: TRBV13
J: TRBJ1-2
size: -

CDR3: CASGGLTGSYEQYF
V: TRBV27
J: TRBJ2-7
size: -

CDR3: CASTKSLGINEQFF
V: TRBV7-9
J: TRBJ2-1
size: -

CDR3: CASSTSGSSYNEQFF
V: TRBV27
J: TRBJ2-1
size: -

CDR3: CASSAHSGSRIGTQYF
V: TRBV7-3
J: TRBJ2-3
size: -

CDR3: CASSSQPRTGSYGYTF
V: TRBV28
J: TRBJ1-2
size: -

CDR3: CASSTLGQGESSIQYF
V: TRBV19
J: TRBJ2-4
size: -

CDR3: CASSRTGRQPQHF
V: TRBV19
J: TRBJ1-5
size: -

CDR3: CASSGLQGTNQPQHF
V: TRBV19
J: TRBJ1-5
size: few

CDR3: CASSSIDSNYGYTF
V: TRBV5-6
J: TRBJ1-2
size: -

CDR3: CASSLRTGGYEQFF
V: TRBV7-9
J: TRBJ2-1
size: -

CDR3: CASSQDLEGARGGYTF
V: TRBV4-2
J: TRBJ1-2
size: -

CDR3: CASKGQAAQPQHF
V: TRBV19
J: TRBJ1-5
size: -

CDR3: CASSLDTGGNQPQHF
V: TRBV7-2
J: TRBJ1-5
size: -

CDR3: CASSFGTGGADTQYF
V: TRBV5-4
J: TRBJ2-3
size: -

CDR3: CASTPLAYNEQFF
V: TRBV6-1
J: TRBJ2-1
size: once

CDR3: CASSKMDEQYF
V: TRBV7-9
J: TRBJ2-7
size: -

CDR3: CASSHQANTEAFF
V: TRBV5-1
J: TRBJ1-1
size: -

CDR3: CASSWGPRGENGSYEQYF
V: TRBV5-6
J: TRBJ2-7
size: -

CDR3: CASRTSGTRETQYF
V: TRBV11-2
J: TRBJ2-5
size: -

CDR3: CASSLSWLDTQYF
V: TRBV27
J: TRBJ2-3
size: -

CDR3: CASSPPGSYSNQPQHF
V: TRBV18
J: TRBJ1-5
size: -